The 18 T cell receptor beta chains listed next were all sequenced from one sample in a study of T cells in localized non-small cell lung cancer. Only in-frame clones appear in the TCRdb table, and some are missing; sequencing was by immunoSEQ multiplex PCR. In the table there are around 30,000 clones, around 93% of which are singletons. Here the sequenced sample was peripheral blood, taken before any cancer treatment. These receptors were obtained from a female donor over 55 with stage I lung adenocarcinoma.

The rearrangement joins TRBV7-2 to TRBJ2-2; D is uncertain. CDR3 size: 15 residues. Germline V gives CDR1 SGHTA, CDR2 FQGNSA. Deletions cut 1 base from V and 3 bases from J, with 9 bases between. The CDR3 sequence: CASSLEPAYTGELFF. The CDR3 DNA follows: TGTGCCAGCAGCTTAGAACCGGCGTACACCGGGGAGCTGTTTTTT. The full variable domain, with the rest looked up from reference TRBV7-2 and TRBJ2-2, is GAGVSQSPSNKVTEKGKDVELRCDPISGHTALYWYRQSLGQGLEFLIYFQGNSAPDKSGLPSDRFSAERTGGSVSTLTIQRTQQEDSAVYLCASSLEPAYTGELFFGEGSRLTVL.

V is TRBV6-6 and J is TRBJ2-7, with D hard to call. V lost 0 bases and J lost 5, with 11 bases in between. This CDR3 region has 14 residues. Germline-derived CDR1 and CDR2 are MNHNY and SVGAGI (reference sequence). For the CDR3, the DNA is TGTGCCAGCAGTTACTCGATAAACGCCCACGAGCAGTACTTC. Protein: CASSYSINAHEQYF.

J is TRBJ1-1 and V is TRBV7-8; 7 nucleotides match TRBD1. Trimming cost V 7 bases and J 12 bases; bases outside gene matches: 8. The CDR3 has 11 residues. The V gene's germline CDR1 is SGHVS and CDR2 FQNEAQ. CDR3 residues: CASTTDREPFF. The CDR3 nucleotides are TGTGCCAGCACTACCGACAGGGAACCTTTCTTT.

The chain uses TRBV5-5 and TRBJ2-1; 9 bases are shared with TRBD1. J was trimmed by 8 bases and V by 4 bases; bases with no gene match: 7. Germline loops: CDR1 SGHKS, CDR2 YYEKEE (reference sequence). The CDR3 is 14 residues long. The CDR3 region has the DNA TGTGCCAGCAGCCCGGGACAGGGAGGCGATGAGCAGTTCTTC. It is translated as CASSPGQGGDEQFF.

Only one count was recorded for this clone. The CDR3, as DNA: TGTGCCAGCAGTGAACGGGGGGGGTCCTACAATGAGCAGTTCTTC. Amino acid sequence: CASSERGGSYNEQFF. The gene calls are TRBV2 and TRBJ2-1, with TRBD2 identical over 8 bases. The CDR3 is made up of 15 amino acids. Germline values: CDR1 SNHLY, CDR2 FYNNEI. V shed 2 bases and J 1 base; nucleotides not matched to a gene: 1.

The gene calls are TRBV2 and TRBJ1-2; 7 nucleotides align to TRBD1. Losses at the gene ends were 6 bases for V and 6 bases for J; bases not matched to a gene: 13. CDR3 length: 15 amino acids. CDR1 and CDR2 from the germline V gene are SNHLY and FYNNEI. The CDR3 here is CASRFDRESQNGYTF. The CDR3 DNA reads TGTGCCAGCAGATTCGACAGGGAATCCCAAAATGGCTACACCTTC.

V gene TRBV6-6 combines with J gene TRBJ1-5; D might be TRBD1 (5 bases). Germline V CDR1 and CDR2: MNHNY, SVGAGI (reference sequence). There are 13 residues in the CDR3. Trimming removed 5 bases from V and 6 bases from J, with 11 bases in between. The CDR3 sequence: CASSPQGSQPQHF. CDR3 bases: TGTGCCAGCAGTCCCCAGGGAAGTCAGCCCCAGCATTTT.

The V gene is TRBV28, the J gene TRBJ1-1, with D uncertain. Germline loops: CDR1 MDHEN, CDR2 SYDVKM. CDR3 length equals 13 residues. Between the trimmed V and J ends, which lost 5 bases and 3 bases, there was a span of 10 bases. The CDR3 reads CASSALYDTEAFF. DNA of the CDR3: TGTGCCAGCAGTGCCTTGTATGACACTGAAGCTTTCTTT. The full variable domain, with the rest looked up from reference TRBV28 and TRBJ1-1, is DVKVTQSSRYLVKRTGEKVFLECVQDMDHENMFWYRQDPGLGLRLIYFSYDVKMKEKGDIPEGYSVSREKKERFSLILESASTNQTSMYLCASSALYDTEAFFGQGTRLTVV.

V usage is TRBV28 and J usage is TRBJ2-1; D may be TRBD1 or TRBD2 (5 bases each). Germline V CDR1 and CDR2: MDHEN, SYDVKM. With 3 bases removed from V and 4 bases from J, the gap between germline ends came to 13 bases. This CDR3 comprises 15 residues. The CDR3, as DNA: TGTGCCAGCAGTTTGCCCGGGGCCGCGTACAATGAGCAGTTCTTC. Its protein is CASSLPGAAYNEQFF.

To note about this clone: The sample contains more than one DNA sequence encoding this CDR3. The chain couples TRBV5-1 to TRBJ1-5; D is undetermined. Germline-derived CDR1 and CDR2 are SGHRS and YFSETQ. Trimming pared 0 bases from V and 4 bases from J, leaving 8 bases between. The CDR3 has 14 residues. DNA for the CDR3: TGCGCCAGCAGCTTGGAGGGAGGGAATCAGCCCCAGCATTTT. Protein sequence: CASSLEGGNQPQHF. Combining the CDR3 with reference TRBV5-1 and TRBJ1-5 gives the whole variable domain KAGVTQTPRYLIKTRGQQVTLSCSPISGHRSVSWYQQTPGQGLQFLFEYFSETQRNKGNFPGRFSGRQFSNSRSEMNVSTLELGDSALYLCASSLEGGNQPQHFGDGTRLSIL.

This clone was detected only once. The J gene is TRBJ2-1, the V gene TRBV19, with D tentatively TRBD2 (5 bases). Trimming stripped 9 bases from V and 2 bases from J, with 8 bases between. The CDR3 consists of 12 residues. CDR1 and CDR2 from the germline V gene are LNHDA and SQIVND (reference sequence). CDR3 region: CASSGTYNEQFF. CDR3 nucleotides: TGTGCCAGCTCGGGAACCTACAATGAGCAGTTCTTC.

The genes are TRBV6-4 and TRBJ1-6; D gene uncertain. The CDR3 covers 13 residues. Trimming removed 2 bases at V and 8 bases at J, with 7 bases between. Germline assignment: CDR1 MRHNA and CDR2 SNTAGT. In DNA, the CDR3 is TGTGCCAGCAGTGACGACCGGGATTCACCCCTCCACTTT. Translation: CASSDDRDSPLHF.

The rearrangement joins TRBV6-5 to TRBJ1-1; a possible D gene is TRBD1 (6 bases). Germline V gives CDR1 MNHEY, CDR2 SVGAGI. CDR3 size: 13 residues. V lost 11 bases and J lost 5, with 18 bases in between. The CDR3 sequence: CAGTGFGETEAFF. The CDR3 nucleotides are TGTGCCGGAACAGGGTTTGGTGAAACTGAAGCTTTCTTT.

The chain joins TRBV9 to TRBJ1-1; 8 nucleotides line up with TRBD1. In germline, CDR1 is SGDLS, CDR2 YYNGEE. The CDR3 is made up of 16 amino acids. V lost 0 bases, J lost 0 bases, and 4 bases stayed unmatched. The CDR3 bases are TGTGCCAGCAGCGTAGGGGGGGACAGGATGAACACTGAAGCTTTCTTT. Its protein product is CASSVGGDRMNTEAFF.

This sequence joins TRBV15 and TRBJ2-1; TRBD1 might be the D (5 bases). The CDR3 spans 14 residues. Looked up from germline, CDR1 is LNHNV and CDR2 is YYDKDF (reference sequence). V was trimmed by 4 bases and J by 7 bases, leaving 14 bases between them. The CDR3 DNA sequence: TGTGCCACCAGCATTGGGCAGGGTATGAATGAGCAGTTCTTC. This encodes CATSIGQGMNEQFF.

The rearrangement joins TRBV5-1 to TRBJ2-5; D tentatively fits TRBD1 or TRBD2 (6 bases each). The germline gives CDR1 SGHRS, CDR2 YFSETQ. The length of the CDR3 is 15 residues. The germline V and J ends were trimmed by 2 bases and 7 bases, with 18 bases remaining between them. CDR3 coding DNA: TGCGCCAGCAGCTTAAGTGGAGGGGGTACTGGGACCCAGTACTTC. Translating it yields CASSLSGGGTGTQYF. The complete variable domain, with remaining parts taken from reference TRBV5-1 and TRBJ2-5, reads KAGVTQTPRYLIKTRGQQVTLSCSPISGHRSVSWYQQTPGQGLQFLFEYFSETQRNKGNFPGRFSGRQFSNSRSEMNVSTLELGDSALYLCASSLSGGGTGTQYFGPGTRLLVL.

This clone was picked up one time. This chain uses TRBV2 with TRBJ2-1, with TRBD2 matching 9 bases. V lost 4 bases to trimming and J lost 4 bases; unmatched junction nucleotides: 11. This CDR3 is 17 amino acids long. The germline V gene encodes CDR1 SNHLY and CDR2 FYNNEI. In DNA, the CDR3 is TGTGCCAGCAGTGGTCTTAGCGCGGGAGGGATTTACAATGAGCAGTTCTTC. Translated: CASSGLSAGGIYNEQFF.

The chain uses TRBV6-5 and TRBJ2-1, with a tentative D call TRBD2 (6 bases). V gave up 6 bases and J gave up 0 bases, with 12 bases separating them. The CDR3 loop spans 15 amino acids. Germline V gene sequence: CDR1 MNHEY, CDR2 SVGAGI. CDR3 amino acids: CASSRDSLSYNEQFF. CDR3 bases: TGTGCCAGCAGCCGGGACTCACTCTCCTACAATGAGCAGTTCTTC.